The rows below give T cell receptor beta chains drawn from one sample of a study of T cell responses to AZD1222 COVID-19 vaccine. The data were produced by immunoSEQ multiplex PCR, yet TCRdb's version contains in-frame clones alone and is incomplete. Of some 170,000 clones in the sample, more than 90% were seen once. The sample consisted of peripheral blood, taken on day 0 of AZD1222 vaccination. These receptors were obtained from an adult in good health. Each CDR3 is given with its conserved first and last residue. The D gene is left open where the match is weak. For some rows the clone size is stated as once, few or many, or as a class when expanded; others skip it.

cdr3_aa: CASSPGPRQGMNQPQHF
cdr3_nt: TGCGCCAGCAGCCCTGGCCCCCGACAGGGCATGAATCAGCCCCAGCATTTT
d_call: TRBD1
v_call: TRBV5-1
j_call: TRBJ1-5
clone_size: NA

cdr3_aa: CAWIGPGTSVGFF
cdr3_nt: TGTGCCTGGATTGGTCCCGGGACTAGCGTCGGGTTCTTC
d_call: TRBD2
v_call: TRBV30
j_call: TRBJ2-1
clone_size: NA

cdr3_aa: CASSLTQTYNEQFF
cdr3_nt: TGTGCCAGCAGCTTAACACAGACCTACAATGAGCAGTTCTTC
d_call: NA
v_call: TRBV13
j_call: TRBJ2-1
clone_size: NA

cdr3_aa: CASSPQAQGGETQYF
cdr3_nt: TGTGCCAGCAGCCCCCAGGCGCAGGGGGGTGAGACCCAGTACTTC
d_call: NA
v_call: TRBV7-7
j_call: TRBJ2-5
clone_size: NA

cdr3_aa: CSVGEGLSSYNEQFF
cdr3_nt: TGCAGCGTTGGAGAAGGCCTGAGCTCCTACAATGAGCAGTTCTTC
d_call: NA
v_call: TRBV29-1
j_call: TRBJ2-1
clone_size: NA

cdr3_aa: CASSIGGPNQPQHF
cdr3_nt: TGTGCCAGTAGTATCGGGGGACCCAATCAGCCCCAGCATTTT
d_call: NA
v_call: TRBV19
j_call: TRBJ1-5
clone_size: NA

cdr3_aa: CASSLGGIQYF
cdr3_nt: TGTGCCAGCAGCTTGGGCGGCATTCAGTACTTC
d_call: NA
v_call: TRBV11-2
j_call: TRBJ2-4
clone_size: NA

cdr3_aa: CASTPPGTGGSGELFF
cdr3_nt: TGTGCCAGCACCCCGCCCGGGACAGGGGGCTCCGGGGAGCTGTTTTTT
d_call: TRBD1
v_call: TRBV2
j_call: TRBJ2-2
clone_size: once

cdr3_aa: CASSPRENYGYTF
cdr3_nt: TGTGCCAGCAGCCCCAGGGAAAACTATGGCTACACCTTC
d_call: NA
v_call: TRBV3-1/TRBV3-2
j_call: TRBJ1-2
clone_size: NA

cdr3_aa: CASSSLTGLSYEQYF
cdr3_nt: TGTGCCAGCAGCTCCTTGACAGGGCTCTCCTACGAGCAGTACTTC
d_call: TRBD1
v_call: TRBV5-5
j_call: TRBJ2-7
clone_size: NA

cdr3_aa: CASSSRQGGEQFF
cdr3_nt: TGTGCCAGCAGTTCTCGACAGGGAGGCGAGCAGTTCTTC
d_call: NA
v_call: TRBV6-5
j_call: TRBJ2-1
clone_size: NA

cdr3_aa: CASSLDRENGYTF
cdr3_nt: TGTGCCAGCAGCTTGGACAGGGAGAATGGCTACACCTTC
d_call: TRBD1
v_call: TRBV7-2
j_call: TRBJ1-2
clone_size: NA

cdr3_aa: CASSRDYSYEQYF
cdr3_nt: TGTGCCAGTAGTAGGGACTACTCCTACGAGCAGTACTTC
d_call: TRBD2
v_call: TRBV19
j_call: TRBJ2-7
clone_size: NA

cdr3_aa: CASSPHAGGSAKNIQYF
cdr3_nt: TGTGCCAGCTCCCCCCACGCGGGGGGGTCGGCCAAAAACATTCAGTACTTC
d_call: TRBD2
v_call: TRBV2
j_call: TRBJ2-4
clone_size: NA

cdr3_aa: CASSLSPGSGNTIYF
cdr3_nt: TGTGCCAGCAGCTTATCCCCAGGGTCTGGAAACACCATATATTTT
d_call: NA
v_call: TRBV7-2
j_call: TRBJ1-3
clone_size: NA

cdr3_aa: CASSDRDRANTEAFF
cdr3_nt: TGTGCCAGCAGCGACCGGGACAGGGCGAACACTGAAGCTTTCTTT
d_call: TRBD1
v_call: TRBV9
j_call: TRBJ1-1
clone_size: NA

cdr3_aa: CASSLGGSNQPQHF
cdr3_nt: TGTGCCAGCAGTTTGGGGGGTAGCAATCAGCCCCAGCATTTT
d_call: NA
v_call: TRBV27
j_call: TRBJ1-5
clone_size: few

cdr3_aa: CAWGGGFGTEAFF
cdr3_nt: TGTGCCTGGGGTGGCGGGTTTGGCACTGAAGCTTTCTTT
d_call: NA
v_call: TRBV30
j_call: TRBJ1-1
clone_size: NA

cdr3_aa: CASSQEISSGSSEQYF
cdr3_nt: TGCGCCAGCAGCCAAGAAATATCTAGCGGGAGTAGCGAGCAGTACTTC
d_call: TRBD2
v_call: TRBV4-1
j_call: TRBJ2-7
clone_size: NA

cdr3_aa: CASSQPGQTEAFF
cdr3_nt: TGTGCCAGCAGCCAACCGGGACAGACCGAAGCTTTCTTT
d_call: TRBD1
v_call: TRBV3-1/TRBV3-2
j_call: TRBJ1-1
clone_size: few

cdr3_aa: CASSLVQGTDTQYF
cdr3_nt: TGTGCCAGCAGTTTAGTTCAGGGCACAGATACGCAGTATTTT
d_call: NA
v_call: TRBV27
j_call: TRBJ2-3
clone_size: NA

cdr3_aa: CSSSDRVETEAFF
cdr3_nt: TGCAGCTCATCGGACAGGGTTGAAACTGAAGCTTTCTTT
d_call: TRBD1
v_call: TRBV29-1
j_call: TRBJ1-1
clone_size: NA

cdr3_aa: CAWRFGTSTFANYGYTF
cdr3_nt: TGTGCCTGGAGGTTCGGGACATCCACTTTCGCTAACTATGGCTACACCTTC
d_call: NA
v_call: TRBV30
j_call: TRBJ1-2
clone_size: NA

cdr3_aa: CASSPPPGYTEAFF
cdr3_nt: TGTGCCAGCTCACCACCCCCAGGGTACACTGAAGCTTTCTTT
d_call: NA
v_call: TRBV18
j_call: TRBJ1-1
clone_size: once

cdr3_aa: CASSQRTENQPQHF
cdr3_nt: TGTGCCAGCAGCCAACGGACGGAGAATCAGCCCCAGCATTTT
d_call: NA
v_call: TRBV4-2
j_call: TRBJ1-5
clone_size: NA

cdr3_aa: CARSPGVTGGYTF
cdr3_nt: TGTGCCAGAAGCCCCGGGGTAACGGGTGGCTACACCTTC
d_call: NA
v_call: TRBV5-3
j_call: TRBJ1-2
clone_size: NA

cdr3_aa: CASSQEAALNTEAFF
cdr3_nt: TGCGCCAGCAGCCAAGAAGCCGCCTTGAACACTGAAGCTTTCTTT
d_call: NA
v_call: TRBV4-1
j_call: TRBJ1-1
clone_size: NA

cdr3_aa: CASSRIRGSSYNEQFF
cdr3_nt: TGTGCCAGCAGCCGTATTAGGGGAAGCTCCTACAATGAGCAGTTCTTC
d_call: NA
v_call: TRBV9
j_call: TRBJ2-1
clone_size: once

cdr3_aa: CATSPPELYEQYF
cdr3_nt: TGTGCCACCTCCCCCCCGGAACTCTACGAGCAGTACTTC
d_call: NA
v_call: TRBV6-5
j_call: TRBJ2-7
clone_size: NA

cdr3_aa: CASSHRPYEQYF
cdr3_nt: TGTGCCAGTAGTCACAGACCCTACGAGCAGTACTTC
d_call: NA
v_call: TRBV19
j_call: TRBJ2-7
clone_size: once

cdr3_aa: CATSRPTYSFTEAFF
cdr3_nt: TGTGCCACCAGCAGGCCAACATATTCGTTCACTGAAGCTTTCTTT
d_call: NA
v_call: TRBV15
j_call: TRBJ1-1
clone_size: NA

cdr3_aa: CASSQGTGTGNTIYF
cdr3_nt: TGCGCCAGCAGCCAAGGGACAGGGACTGGAAACACCATATATTTT
d_call: TRBD1
v_call: TRBV4-1
j_call: TRBJ1-3
clone_size: few